This T cell receptor beta chain comes out of a study of blood T cell repertoires in COVID-19. As for the study in general: The United States, Italy and Spain supplied acute and convalescent COVID-19 samples. The cDNA or gDNA used as material had been derived from T cells, B-cell-depleted T cells, or PBMCs.

As originally analysed: Estimated nucleated cell counts came from reference gene primer amplification. Assay: immunoSEQ multiplex PCR; the TCRdb copy retains only in-frame clones and omits some. Clone size and V and J calls were adopted from that table, with D and trimming inferred from the DNA. The repertoire holds fewer than 250,000 clones, with around 80% as singletons. Trimming stripped 0 bases from V and 7 bases from J, with 13 bases between. Looked up from germline, CDR1 is LGHDT and CDR2 is YNNKEL (reference sequence). CDR3 length: 16 amino acids. The source material was peripheral blood. The clonotype originates from a woman in her fifties or sixties with acute or convalescent COVID-19. The chain employs TRBV3-1 (or the pseudogene TRBV3-2) and TRBJ1-6; possibly TRBD1 for D (5 bases). CDR3 coding DNA: TGTGCCAGCAGCCAAGATTACGGGGGGTGGAATTCACCCCTCCACTTT. Amino acids: CASSQDYGGWNSPLHF.